This record covers a single T cell receptor (beta chain). There is no known antigen for this receptor. No much larger clone exists at a distance of one base, and base qualities are not known. V is reduced by 0 bases and J by 8 bases, leaving a spacing of 14 bases between them. The germline V gene yields SGDLS for CDR1 and YYNGEE for CDR2. Reading from cysteine to phenylalanine, the CDR3 counts 14 amino acids. The CDR3 DNA has 42 bases and is translated from base 1. Libraries were prepared through the immunoSEQ multiplex PCR assay. For the multiplex PCR, a mixture combining 60 forward primers for TCR Vbeta segments and 13 reverse primers for TCR Jbeta segments was used. Amplification of the CDR3 region of rearranged TCR beta genes was performed with a multiplex PCR assay on genomic DNA. Amplified TCR beta libraries were sequenced as 87-base-pair reads on the Illumina HiSeq System. The source study handled its data this way. Across the roughly 700 repertoires, a later analysis counted approximately 75 million unique TCR beta chains, roughly 11 million of which were shared by at least two donors. To remove PCR and sequencing errors, raw reads were error-corrected and collapsed into unique sequences using a nearest-neighbor algorithm that merged closely related sequences. To assign V, D and J gene segments, CDR3 sequences were aligned to IMGT reference sequences. For a sequence to be retained, a match of at least six nucleotides was required to both a V gene segment and a J gene segment. Rearrangements were called productive when the CDR3 lacked stop codons and stayed in frame with V and J; all others were non-productive. Following IMGT convention, CDR3 was defined as the stretch from the second conserved V-encoded cysteine up to the conserved J-encoded phenylalanine. The earlier analysis of about 590 of the donors excluded sequences that lacked an unambiguous match to a single V gene segment. An earlier analysis of a few hundred of the donors classified V segments as functional when productive rearrangements were above 56.7% and as segregating when the standard deviation between donors was above 5%. A statistical classification framework was built for diagnosing cytomegalovirus status from the catalog of TCR beta chain sequences. V and J gene assignment, in a later analysis, came from comparing TCR nucleotide sequences with IMGT/GENE-DB human TR gene sequences. In a later analysis, CDR3 sequences and most-parsimonious VDJ recombination scenarios were assigned using the TCRdist pipeline. In a later analysis, every TCR beta chain was defined by the combination of its CDR3 amino acid sequence and its V-gene family, and reads without a unique V-gene family were dropped. To address suspected cross-contamination and a sequencing artifact, a later analysis removed 592 highly shared, low-generation-probability nucleotide sequences. In a later analysis, a clonal expansion index was calculated for each public chain from normalized within-repertoire ranks of inferred template counts. In a later analysis, generation probabilities were computed with a VDJ recombination model fitted to out-of-frame rearrangements, and the resulting probabilities were checked against IGoR. In a later analysis, TCR-TCR, TCR-HLA and TCR-CMV co-occurrence was scored with hypergeometric tests, and a repertoire-size bias correction was applied to TCR pairs. In a later analysis, false discovery rates were estimated by permuting HLA or CMV assignments 20 times. A later analysis grouped co-occurring TCRs with DBSCAN, adding TCRdist sequence similarity when clustering within HLA-allele-positive subsets. For co-occurrence clustering, repertoires with fewer than 30,000 or more than 120,000 public chains were excluded, along with about five repertoires with anomalous nucleotide sharing. TCRdb carries this immuneACCESS record with in-frame sequences only. Its versions omit some clonotypes, under half of them owing to an unresolved V gene in the studies checked, with the rest unexplained. V, J and clone size derive from that table, while D and trimming were established from the DNA sequence. The sample table contains 150,000 to 180,000 clones; only one count was recorded for 65% to 75% of them. The top ten hold 2.1% of the sample.

The cohort was made up of approximately 670 healthy bone marrow donors. All cohort members were sampled while nominally healthy, although unrecorded immune exposures were likely present. The donor was CMV seronegative and was included in the group of 352 seronegative cohort members. Every donor gave a peripheral blood sample, and the peripheral blood mononuclear cells from that sample were used for TCR beta sequencing. Genomic DNA was extracted from the blood cell samples with the Qiagen DNeasy Blood Extraction Kit. This sample stems from a study of cytomegalovirus exposure and HLA in healthy donors (TCRdb year 2017). Study-wide context: According to an earlier analysis of 587 of the donors, about 180 million T cells yielded over 90 million unique TCR beta sequences and more than 250 Gb of sequence data. Typing coverage differed by locus: A, B, C, DRB1 and DQB1 were typed in about 620-640 donors, DQA1 in 522, DPA1 in 606, and DPB1 in approximately 450. Every discovery cohort repertoire had been produced on one sequencing platform. HLA typing included class I and class II loci at four-digit resolution. A later genetic analysis used genome-wide SNP genotypes for about 60% of the roughly 700 donors, treating that subset as a discovery cohort. Donor age, sex, ethnicity and CMV serostatus were collected together with the repertoire data. Roughly 5 DR-DQ haplotypes were handled as single units for association and clustering because linkage in the cohort was strong. An early release that covered more than 550 HLA-typed donors contained approximately 300 gigabases of sequencing data and around 80 million unique TCR sequences. In a later analysis, previously published TCR beta repertoires from more than 500 donors were re-analyzed and high-resolution HLA genotyping was added so that TCR occurrence patterns could be studied. The study was designed to test whether signatures of past pathogen exposure could be identified by cataloging public T cell receptors. In addition to the first cohort of about 650 subjects, a separate validation cohort of approximately 110 different subjects was used. Of the 300 to 450 genotyped donors, 81% fell in the genetic ancestry cluster associated with self-reported Caucasian donors. High-throughput TCR immunosequencing, statistical association of individual TCRs with disease status, and machine learning were combined to predict cytomegalovirus infection status. Among 398 genotyped donors of the cohort, an average of approximately 230,000 unique TCR beta nucleotide sequences were sequenced per donor, roughly 20% of them non-productive. The later analysis used no new phenotypic data to find candidate immune exposures, relying instead on TCR beta sequences and their occurrence across donors. The study profiled the T cell repertoires of hundreds of subjects by immunosequencing and related them to cytomegalovirus serostatus. To decide whether each TCR beta V gene segment behaved as functional or pseudogenic, an earlier analysis of fewer than 750 of the donors relied on high-throughput TCR beta sequencing. Overall results and qualifications from the work: A later analysis found that most CMV-associated TCR beta chains appeared HLA-restricted, with HLA associations seemingly driven largely by CMV exposure. This cohort had only TCR beta chains sequenced, and the lack of alpha or paired-chain data limited which features could be detected. Linkage disequilibrium might explain the correlated functional status among segregating V segments, but an unknown experimental factor could not be excluded. A later analysis found that TCR association rates varied across HLA loci, with DRB1 alleles showing the most associated TCRs and HLA-C alleles the fewest. A further reported finding was that TCR beta sequences accurately predicted the HLA-A and HLA-B alleles for most subjects in the first cohort. Because some donors lacked HLA typing at each locus, the association tests relied only on the typed subset. V-gene and J-gene trimming of TCR beta chains was associated with a missense DCLRE1C variant in a later genetic analysis, and the association was replicated in an independent cohort. The authors suggested that the approach could potentially be generalized to other disease states and immunological phenotypes. Cytomegalovirus status was reported to be diagnosed by the classifier with high specificity and sensitivity in both the original and validation cohorts. Assigning TCR associations to individual alleles was difficult when HLA alleles, especially DR and DQ, strongly co-occurred. Because the 87-base-pair reads could not distinguish some IMGT-functional V segments, including TRBV6-2 and TRBV6-3, those segments were excluded. Across donors, most TCR sequences were observed very rarely, whereas some public TCRs were present in many individuals. The sequencing pipeline was judged likely to have produced a cluster of highly shared sequence variants as a technical artifact. Because counts were too low, 15 or so rarely observed V segments, including chromosome 9 orphons, were excluded from the earlier analysis of 587 of the donors. Specific HLA alleles were associated with roughly 16,000 TCR beta sequences at a false discovery rate of 0.05 in a later analysis. In vitro tests confirmed that three of the cytomegalovirus-associated TCR beta chains recognize cytomegalovirus antigens. In an earlier analysis of some 500 of the donors, most TCR beta V segments appeared in productive rearrangements about 87% or about 30% of the time, broadly matching IMGT annotations. The only immune exposure information available for the cohort was CMV serostatus. In a later genetic analysis, fewer N-insertions in productive TCRs were reported among donors in an Asian-associated ancestry cluster than the approximately 670-donor mean. A later analysis found that HLA-associated TCR beta chains were more clonally expanded and had lower generation probabilities than equally common non-associated chains. A total of about 180 TCR beta chains were listed by the study as associated with cytomegalovirus. Sequencing depth was assumed to be roughly uniform across donors in the presence/absence analyses, though that assumption may not hold. Several of the top co-occurrence clusters appeared to be linked to parvovirus B19, influenza, CMV and Epstein-Barr virus, according to a later analysis.

The specimen was PBMCs. The sequence joins TRBV9 to TRBJ1-2; TRBD1 is a weak D gene call, 5 bases matching. This TCR was sampled from a young man in good health and CMV-seronegative. The nucleotide sequence reads as follows: TGTGCCAGCAGCGTAGGTGCCAGGGCGGAGGGCTACACCTTC. This yields the protein CASSVGARAEGYTF.